The next 20 T cell receptor beta chains were all read from a single sample in a study of blood T cell repertoires in COVID-19 (dated by TCRdb to the early 2020s). Library preparation employed the immunoSEQ multiplex PCR assay. TCRdb mirrors the immuneACCESS table, restricted to in-frame sequences. Some clones are absent from its copies; in checked studies, under half trace to an unresolved V gene, and the reason for the others is unknown. In this sample the table shows 65,000 to 80,000 clones, 80% to 90% of which occur a single time. Roughly a sixth of the sample goes to the ten largest clones. Sequenced: peripheral blood. The source is an elderly man in a cohort sampled during active COVID-19.

The sample holds one count of this clone. The rearrangement uses TRBV2 and TRBJ2-3; D may be TRBD2 (5 bases). This CDR3 contains 14 residues. Looked up from germline, CDR1 is SNHLY and CDR2 is FYNNEI. V was cut by 0 bases and J by 6 bases, with 10 bases left in between. The CDR3 bases are TGTGCCAGCAGTGAAGCGCGGGCTCGGGATACGCAGTATTTT. As protein: CASSEARARDTQYF.

This clone has only one observation. The V gene is TRBV7-3, the J gene TRBJ2-1, with 12 bases lining up with TRBD2. CDR3 length: 15 amino acids. The V gene's germline CDR1 is SGHTA and CDR2 FQGTGA. Unmatched junction bases numbered 8, after V lost 5 bases and J lost 9 bases. The CDR3 loop is CASSPLAGGRSEQFF. The CDR3, as DNA: TGTGCCAGCAGCCCGCTAGCGGGGGGGCGGAGTGAGCAGTTCTTC.

The CDR3 nucleotides are TGTGCCAGCAGCCTCGGGACAGGGAATTCACCCCTCCACTTT. Amino acids: CASSLGTGNSPLHF. V gene TRBV7-9 combines with J gene TRBJ1-6; 9 bases line up with TRBD1. This CDR3 is 14 amino acids long. In germline, CDR1 is SEHNR, CDR2 FQNEAQ (reference sequence). V lost 5 bases, J lost 7 bases, and 3 bases stayed unmatched.

This clone is a singleton in its sample. This rearrangement joins TRBV7-9 to TRBJ1-6; a weak D match, TRBD1 (6 bases). V lost 1 base, J lost 9 bases, and 13 bases lay in between. This CDR3 is 15 amino acids long. The germline CDR1 and CDR2 sequences are SEHNR and FQNEAQ (reference sequence). The CDR3 loop is CASSLEPGESSPLHF. Written as DNA, the CDR3 is TGTGCCAGCAGCTTAGAGCCAGGGGAGAGTTCACCCCTCCACTTT.

The rearrangement uses TRBV2 and TRBJ1-5, with D possibly matching TRBD1 (6 bases). V shed 3 bases and J shed 1 base, with 10 bases lying between them. Germline lookup yields CDR1 SNHLY and CDR2 FYNNEI. This CDR3 has 15 amino acids. The CDR3 loop is CASSEYQGSNQPQHF. CDR3 bases: TGTGCCAGCAGTGAGTATCAGGGGAGCAATCAGCCCCAGCATTTT.

The CDR3: CASSPPSSNEQFF. The CDR3 bases are TGTGCCAGCAGCCCCCCCTCTAGCAATGAGCAGTTCTTC. The chain has TRBV9 and TRBJ2-1, with no clear D. Looked up from germline, CDR1 is SGDLS and CDR2 is YYNGEE. V lost 4 bases and J lost 6, with 11 bases in between. The CDR3 extends over 13 amino acids. The full variable domain, its missing parts supplied by reference TRBV9 and TRBJ2-1, is DSGVTQTPKHLITATGQRVTLRCSPRSGDLSVYWYQQSLDQGLQFLIQYYNGEERAKGNILERFSAQQFPDLHSELNLSSLELGDSALYFCASSPPSSNEQFFGPGTRLTVL.

This clone was picked up a small number of times. The J gene is TRBJ2-7, the V gene TRBV29-1; D unclear. The CDR3 spans 11 residues. Per germline, CDR1 SQVTM and CDR2 ANQGSEA. V was shortened by 7 bases and J by 0 bases, with 7 bases between the two germline ends. The DNA of the CDR3 is TGCAGCGCCAGGAACTCCTACGAGCAGTACGTC. It specifies CSARNSYEQYV.

This chain uses TRBV18 with TRBJ1-2; maybe TRBD1 (5 bases). Trimming removed 2 bases at V and 4 bases at J, with 11 bases between. CDR3 length: 14 amino acids. CDR1 and CDR2 (germline): KGHSH, LQKENI. CDR3 region: CASSPARQIYGYTF. CDR3 DNA sequence: TGTGCCAGCTCACCAGCTAGACAGATCTATGGCTACACCTTC.

This chain joins TRBV2 and TRBJ1-1, with a possible D match to TRBD1 (6 bases). This CDR3 region has 16 residues. The V end lost 6 bases, the J end lost 0 bases, and 17 bases lay between the germline ends. The germline gives CDR1 SNHLY, CDR2 FYNNEI. CDR3 loop: CASRGATGFMNTEAFF. CDR3 coding DNA: TGTGCCAGCAGAGGAGCGACAGGATTCATGAACACTGAAGCTTTCTTT.

The rearrangement joins TRBV7-2 to TRBJ2-2, with unresolved D. Trimming removed 5 bases at V and 4 bases at J, with 20 bases between. Germline V CDR1 and CDR2: SGHTA, FQGNSA. The CDR3 sequence is 17 residues long. The CDR3 reads CASSPATLAGGTGELFF. In DNA form, the CDR3 reads TGTGCCAGCAGCCCGGCGACTCTCGCCGGTGGCACCGGGGAGCTGTTTTTT.

DNA of the CDR3: TGTGCCAGCAGCTTAGATGGTAAAACCGGTAATGAAAAACTGTTTTTT. Translated: CASSLDGKTGNEKLFF. J is TRBJ1-4 and V is TRBV7-9, with D unresolved. The CDR3 has 16 residues. CDR1 SEHNR and CDR2 FQNEAQ come from the germline V gene (reference sequence). Trimming cost V 1 base and J 4 bases, with 13 bases left between them.

V is TRBV5-4 and J is TRBJ2-3; D remains ambiguous. CDR3 length: 14 residues. In germline, CDR1 is SGHNT, CDR2 YYREEE (reference sequence). Trimming removed 7 bases from V and 2 bases from J, with 14 bases in between. In DNA, the CDR3 is TGTGCCAGCGCAAGCGCCGAACCCACAGATACGCAGTATTTT. Translated, it gives CASASAEPTDTQYF.

The rearrangement joins TRBV11-3 to TRBJ2-3, with D maybe TRBD2 (6 bases). Trimming took 0 bases from V and 2 from J, leaving 12 bases between them. The germline gives CDR1 SGHNT, CDR2 YENEEA. CDR3 size: 16 residues. CDR3 region: CASSLEGTGDTDTQYF. The CDR3 coding sequence is TGTGCCAGCAGCTTAGAAGGCACGGGAGACACAGATACGCAGTATTTT. Full variable domain (remainder filled in from reference TRBV11-3 and TRBJ2-3): EAGVVQSPRYKIIEKKQPVAFWCNPISGHNTLYWYLQNLGQGPELLIRYENEEAVDDSQLPKDRFSAERLKGVDSTLKIQPAELGDSAVYLCASSLEGTGDTDTQYFGPGTRLTVL.

This chain links TRBV28 with TRBJ1-1; 7 positions agree with TRBD1. CDR3 length: 14 amino acids. CDR1 MDHEN and CDR2 SYDVKM come from the germline V gene. V lost 3 bases to trimming and J lost 5 bases; unmatched junction nucleotides: 6. For the CDR3, the DNA is TGTGCCAGCAGTTTTTCCAGGGGGGAAACTGAAGCTTTCTTT. This codes for CASSFSRGETEAFF.

The chain combines TRBV7-9 with TRBJ1-6; D is uncertain. V was clipped by 6 bases and J by 7 bases, with 13 bases between them. CDR1 is SEHNR, CDR2 FQNEAQ, per germline (reference sequence). The CDR3 covers 14 residues. The CDR3 protein is CASRPSLPNSPLHF. The CDR3 coding sequence is TGTGCCAGCAGACCTAGCCTCCCAAATTCACCCCTCCACTTT.

V is TRBV19 and J is TRBJ1-2; 7 bases are shared with TRBD1. Looked up from germline, CDR1 is LNHDA and CDR2 is SQIVND (reference sequence). V lost 5 bases and J lost 4; bases outside the gene matches: 13. The CDR3 is 16 residues long. The CDR3 DNA is TGTGCCAGTAGTGCCTCTCCGACAGGGAGTTTCTATGGCTACACCTTC. Its translation: CASSASPTGSFYGYTF.

The chain carries TRBV27 and TRBJ2-3; 9 nucleotides match TRBD2. V shed 5 bases, J shed 0 bases, and the junction held 15 bases outside the gene matches. Germline V gives CDR1 MNHEY, CDR2 SMNVEV (reference sequence). This CDR3 has 19 amino acids. Here the CDR3 reads CASSKRVRQRGESTDTQYF. CDR3 bases: TGTGCCAGCAGTAAAAGGGTACGGCAGCGGGGGGAGAGCACAGATACGCAGTATTTT.

The rearrangement joins TRBV2 to TRBJ2-5; D uncertain. CDR1 and CDR2 (germline): SNHLY, FYNNEI. V shed 6 bases and J shed 5 bases, with 10 bases lying between them. The CDR3 extends over 12 amino acids. CDR3 residues: CASRSMGETQYF. The CDR3, as DNA: TGTGCCAGCAGATCTATGGGCGAGACCCAGTACTTC. Full variable domain (rest looked up from reference TRBV2 and TRBJ2-5): EPEVTQTPSHQVTQMGQEVILRCVPISNHLYFYWYRQILGQKVEFLVSFYNNEISEKSEIFDDQFSVERPDGSNFTLKIRSTKLEDSAMYFCASRSMGETQYFGPGTRLLVL.

The chain joins TRBV7-2 to TRBJ1-5; D uncertain. The CDR3 consists of 13 residues. Per the germline V gene, CDR1 is SGHTA and CDR2 is FQGNSA. Trimming pared 5 bases from V and 6 bases from J, leaving 11 bases between. The CDR3 DNA reads TGTGCCAGCAGCCCCGAGGGCAGTCAGCCCCAGCATTTT. It specifies CASSPEGSQPQHF.

Concerning this clone itself: A junction end diverges from the germline sequence, so it may reflect a read error. V usage is TRBV15 and J usage is TRBJ1-2; D may be TRBD1 (5 bases). The germline CDR1 and CDR2 sequences are LNHNV and YYDKDF (reference sequence). The CDR3 covers 14 residues. This chain's CDR3 is CATSRPKILLRGVF. For the CDR3, the DNA is TGTGCCACCAGCAGGCCCAAGATCTTGCTACGGGGGGTATTC.